Detailed here is one T cell receptor beta chain. Its antigen target is currently unknown. No base quality information exists; no much larger clone differs at one position. The source of the sample is a study of blood T cell repertoires in COVID-19 (TCRdb year 2020). General notes on the study: The collaborator samples originated in the United States, Italy and Spain and spanned the acute and convalescent phases of COVID-19. The prospective study material was composed of cDNA or gDNA derived from T cells, B-cell-depleted T cells, or PBMCs. The dataset comprised deeply sampled blood TCRbeta repertoires from subjects exposed to, actively infected with, or recovered from COVID-19. The samples were drawn from the first 160 participants of the ongoing ImmuneRACE study and from 950 to 1,500 subjects provided by 6 global collaborators. The repertoires were released in a freely available public database intended as a resource for research on the immune response to SARS-CoV-2. Where available, HLA class I and class II types were obtained from metadata supplied by the sample provider rather than from assay-based typing. Nearly every sample came with metadata listing a de-identified subject ID, COVID-19 status, age in years and sex.

From a lookup of the germline V gene, CDR1 and CDR2 are SGDLS and YYNGEE. The CDR3 has 17 amino acids, counting the end cysteine and phenylalanine. The kept DNA is CDR3 alone, 51 bases in frame from the first base. V ends up 4 bases short and J 2 bases short, with an unmatched junction base count of 12. Collaborating institutions collected whole blood in K2EDTA tubes following their own protocols. For TCRbeta analysis, collaborators shipped samples in one of three forms: frozen whole blood, isolated PBMCs, or DNA extracted from either of those sample types. Study-wide conclusions, independent of this receptor: The quantity of clinical and demographic metadata differed by source and by participant and was supplied without curation.

TCRbeta CDR3 regions were amplified from genomic DNA by means of the immunoSEQ Assay, a bias-controlled multiplex PCR. As for the authors' bioinformatics: The number of nucleated cells in each sample was estimated by amplification of reference gene primers within the assay. Sequence reads were collapsed and filtered to measure the absolute abundance of every unique TCRbeta CDR3 rearrangement. For each sample, productive Simpson clonality was calculated by taking the square root of Simpson's diversity index across productive rearrangements. TCRdb took this table from immuneACCESS and kept in-frame rearrangements with V and J called. Such tables lack part of the clones; where checked against another copy, unresolved V genes explain under half of the gap, and the rest is unexplained. V, J and clone size are those of that table, while D and trimming were read from the DNA. This sample lists about 190,000 clones; roughly 89% were detected once. Together, the top ten hold around 7% of the sample.

This receptor was taken from a man in his forties or fifties with acute or convalescent COVID-19. The rearranged segments are TRBV9 and TRBJ1-3; 7 bases in between match TRBD1. Sequenced: peripheral blood. The CDR3 is CASSPREGAFTGNTIYF. The DNA is TGTGCCAGCAGCCCCCGGGAGGGGGCTTTCACTGGAAACACCATATATTTT.